The 5 T cell receptor beta chains below were found in one sample sequenced in a study of shared clonotypes between healthy human individuals. Some clones are missing from TCRdb's copy, which holds only in-frame ones; the method was immunoSEQ multiplex PCR. This sample yields approximately 2.5 million clones, of which roughly 93% are seen a single time; approximately 0.36% belongs to the top ten. What was sequenced was naive CD4+ T cells from PBMCs. The subset was: CD45RA+ positively selected. The source of these receptors is a man younger than 35 in good health. Some clones in this sample may be carry-over from other donors' samples.

This chain uses TRBV10-3 with TRBJ2-5; 12 bases line up with TRBD2. This CDR3 is 15 amino acids long. Germline V gene lookup returns CDR1 ENHRY and CDR2 SYGVKD. Trimming took 4 bases from V and 1 from J; bases not matched to a gene: 1. In DNA form, the CDR3 reads TGTGCCATCAGTGGGACTAGCGGGATCCAAGAGACCCAGTACTTC. It translates to CAISGTSGIQETQYF.

V is TRBV15 and J is TRBJ1-5; tentatively, D is TRBD1 (5 bases). Germline V gives CDR1 LNHNV, CDR2 YYDKDF (reference sequence). The CDR3 spans 13 residues. The DNA of the CDR3 is TGTGCTTCTAGGGCAGGGTACAATCAGCCCCAGCATTTT. Its translation: CASRAGYNQPQHF.

This chain links TRBV7-9 with TRBJ2-2, with TRBD2 identical over 15 bases. Germline-derived CDR1 and CDR2 are SEHNR and FQNEAQ (reference sequence). This CDR3 contains 17 residues. Trimming at V came to 5 bases and at J to 4 bases, leaving 5 bases not matched to a gene. The CDR3 coding sequence is TGTGCCAGCAGCACCCGGACTAGCGGGAGGGCCACCGGGGAGCTGTTTTTT. Its translation is CASSTRTSGRATGELFF.

This clone was picked up one time. This sequence joins TRBV7-2 and TRBJ2-1, with 9 bases identical to TRBD2. The CDR3 is 17 residues long. V lost 5 bases to trimming and J lost 6 bases; unmatched junction nucleotides: 14. The germline gives CDR1 SGHTA, CDR2 FQGNSA. This CDR3 is CASSRDGLAGVGNEQFF. CDR3 bases: TGTGCCAGCAGCCGCGATGGTTTAGCGGGAGTTGGCAATGAGCAGTTCTTC.

The chain has TRBV29-1 and TRBJ2-5; D uncertain. The V gene lost 3 bases and the J gene lost 0 bases, with 8 bases spanning the gap. This CDR3 has 13 residues. The germline V gene has CDR1 SQVTM and CDR2 ANQGSEA. The CDR3 region has the DNA TGCAGCGTTGATAGTCTACACCAAGAGACCCAGTACTTC. It yields the protein CSVDSLHQETQYF. The full variable domain, its missing parts supplied by reference TRBV29-1 and TRBJ2-5, is SAVISQKPSRDICQRGTSLTIQCQVDSQVTMMFWYRQQPGQSLTLIATANQGSEATYESGFVIDKFPISRPNLTFSTLTVSNMSPEDSSIYLCSVDSLHQETQYFGPGTRLLVL.